This T cell receptor (beta chain) was sequenced during a study of blood T cells in healthy people across ages. Trimming at V came to 4 bases and at J to 9 bases, leaving 9 bases not matched to a gene. Germline V gene data show CDR1 as SGHRS and CDR2 as YFSETQ. The CDR3 covers 15 residues. This clonotype appeared a single time. Using a J-beta primer mix together with a sample-barcoded 5' primer, a second PCR was run for roughly 7 to 11 cycles. TCRdb called the 5' RACE reads again in MiXCR, with one record for every CDR3 protein. The sample yields 800,000 or so distinct CDR3 sequences, around 25% seen once. This sample also appeared in a second study, on T cells of mothers and their children.

This rearrangement joins TRBV5-1 to TRBJ2-1, with 11 bases identical to TRBD2. What was sequenced was blood. The origin of this receptor is a boy between 10 and 17 years old in good health. CDR3 nucleotides: TGCGCCAGCAGCCGGCTGGGACTAGCGGAAGTTGAGCAGTTCTTC. Translating it yields CASSRLGLAEVEQFF.